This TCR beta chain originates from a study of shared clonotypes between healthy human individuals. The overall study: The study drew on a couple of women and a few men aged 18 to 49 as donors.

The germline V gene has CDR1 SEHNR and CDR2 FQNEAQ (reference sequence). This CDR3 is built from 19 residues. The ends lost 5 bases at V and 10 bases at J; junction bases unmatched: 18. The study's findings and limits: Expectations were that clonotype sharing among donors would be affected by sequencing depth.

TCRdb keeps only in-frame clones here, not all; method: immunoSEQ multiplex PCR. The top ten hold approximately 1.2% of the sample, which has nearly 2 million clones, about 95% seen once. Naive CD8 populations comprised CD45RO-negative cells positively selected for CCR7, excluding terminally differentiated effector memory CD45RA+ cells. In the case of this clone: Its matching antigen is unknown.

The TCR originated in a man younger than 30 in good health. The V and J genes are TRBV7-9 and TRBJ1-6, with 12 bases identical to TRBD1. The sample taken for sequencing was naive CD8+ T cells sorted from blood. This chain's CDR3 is CASSPSGTGGSGGESPLHF. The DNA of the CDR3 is TGTGCCAGCAGCCCGTCCGGGACAGGGGGCTCCGGAGGGGAATCACCCCTCCACTTT.